This is a list of T cell receptor beta chains from one sample in a study of blood T cell repertoires in COVID-19. Profiling relied on immunoSEQ multiplex PCR, and the TCRdb table lists in-frame clones only, not all of them. The table includes hundreds of thousands of clones, around 85% detected once. Sequencing used peripheral blood. All receptors derive from a human donor in a cohort sampled during active COVID-19. CDR3s include the opening cysteine and the closing phenylalanine or tryptophan. Fields, in order: J gene, V gene, clone size, D gene, CDR3 protein, CDR3 DNA. A D gene is named only where the DNA matches it firmly. Clone size appears in some rows only: once, few, many, or a class for an expanded clone.

j_call: TRBJ2-7; v_call: TRBV28; clone_size: -; d_call: -; cdr3_aa: CASSPDSYEQYF; cdr3_nt: TGTGCCAGCAGCCCTGACAGTTACGAGCAGTACTTC
j_call: TRBJ2-3; v_call: TRBV6-5; clone_size: -; d_call: -; cdr3_aa: CASIHKSGADTQYF; cdr3_nt: TGTGCCAGCATTCATAAAAGCGGAGCAGATACGCAGTATTTT
j_call: TRBJ1-2; v_call: TRBV4-2; clone_size: -; d_call: -; cdr3_aa: CASSQDGRENGYTF; cdr3_nt: TGTGCCAGCAGCCAAGATGGTCGGGAGAATGGCTACACCTTC
j_call: TRBJ1-5; v_call: TRBV6-1; clone_size: -; d_call: TRBD1; cdr3_aa: CASSQDRGRVFQPQHF; cdr3_nt: TGTGCCAGCAGTCAAGACAGGGGGCGGGTATTTCAGCCCCAGCATTTT
j_call: TRBJ1-2; v_call: TRBV5-5; clone_size: few; d_call: -; cdr3_aa: CASSGGIETYTF; cdr3_nt: TGTGCCAGCAGCGGCGGAATAGAAACCTACACCTTC
j_call: TRBJ1-3; v_call: TRBV12-3/TRBV12-4; clone_size: medium-sized; d_call: -; cdr3_aa: CASSPNSGNTIYF; cdr3_nt: TGTGCCAGCAGCCCCAACTCTGGAAACACCATATATTTT
j_call: TRBJ2-7; v_call: TRBV5-4; clone_size: once; d_call: TRBD1; cdr3_aa: CASSFGQGGLYEQYF; cdr3_nt: TGTGCCAGCAGCTTTGGACAGGGAGGTCTGTACGAGCAGTACTTC
j_call: TRBJ2-2; v_call: TRBV9; clone_size: -; d_call: TRBD1; cdr3_aa: CASSGWTGRAGELFF; cdr3_nt: TGTGCCAGCAGCGGATGGACAGGGCGGGCCGGGGAGCTGTTTTTT
j_call: TRBJ2-7; v_call: TRBV30; clone_size: -; d_call: TRBD1; cdr3_aa: CAWSVQGIGEQYF; cdr3_nt: TGTGCCTGGAGTGTACAGGGGATCGGCGAGCAGTACTTC
j_call: TRBJ1-5; v_call: TRBV5-1; clone_size: -; d_call: -; cdr3_aa: CASSLAGSNQPQHF; cdr3_nt: TGCGCCAGCAGCTTGGCCGGTAGCAATCAGCCCCAGCATTTT
j_call: TRBJ1-2; v_call: TRBV24-1; clone_size: -; d_call: -; cdr3_aa: CATSGPGGNYGYTF; cdr3_nt: TGTGCCACCAGTGGCCCTGGAGGGAACTATGGCTACACCTTC
j_call: TRBJ1-2; v_call: TRBV5-8; clone_size: -; d_call: -; cdr3_aa: CASSLGSYGYTF; cdr3_nt: TGTGCCAGCAGCTTGGGCAGCTATGGCTACACCTTC
j_call: TRBJ2-7; v_call: TRBV3-1/TRBV3-2; clone_size: -; d_call: -; cdr3_aa: CASSPDGGPDYEQYF; cdr3_nt: TGTGCCAGCAGCCCAGACGGCGGGCCCGACTACGAGCAGTACTTC
j_call: TRBJ2-3; v_call: TRBV11-1; clone_size: -; d_call: -; cdr3_aa: CASSLLAGAGTDTQYF; cdr3_nt: TGTGCCAGCAGCTTATTGGCGGGGGCCGGCACAGATACGCAGTATTTT
j_call: TRBJ2-7; v_call: TRBV9; clone_size: few; d_call: TRBD1; cdr3_aa: CASSPGTGPYEQYF; cdr3_nt: TGTGCCAGCAGCCCCGGGACAGGGCCCTACGAGCAGTACTTC
j_call: TRBJ1-2; v_call: TRBV7-6; clone_size: -; d_call: -; cdr3_aa: CASSLSSTTGRRPMILGYTF; cdr3_nt: TGTGCCAGCAGCTTATCAAGTACCACGGGTCGGAGACCCATGATCCTCGGCTACACCTTC
j_call: TRBJ2-7; v_call: TRBV28; clone_size: -; d_call: TRBD1; cdr3_aa: CASSPTGAHYEQYF; cdr3_nt: TGTGCCAGCAGTCCGACAGGGGCCCACTACGAGCAGTACTTC
j_call: TRBJ2-7; v_call: TRBV15; clone_size: -; d_call: TRBD1; cdr3_aa: CATSGSDRGIYEQYF; cdr3_nt: TGTGCCACCAGCGGGTCGGACAGGGGCATTTACGAGCAGTACTTC
j_call: TRBJ1-1; v_call: TRBV27; clone_size: -; d_call: -; cdr3_aa: CASSTAMNTEAFF; cdr3_nt: TGTGCCAGCAGTACAGCAATGAACACTGAAGCTTTCTTT
j_call: TRBJ1-4; v_call: TRBV7-9; clone_size: -; d_call: TRBD1; cdr3_aa: CASSLGGTGNEKLFF; cdr3_nt: TGTGCCAGCAGCTTAGGTGGGACAGGGAATGAAAAACTGTTTTTT
j_call: TRBJ2-7; v_call: TRBV9; clone_size: -; d_call: -; cdr3_aa: CASSEGVAYEQYF; cdr3_nt: TGTGCCAGCAGCGAGGGGGTAGCCTACGAGCAGTACTTC
j_call: TRBJ1-5; v_call: TRBV6-5; clone_size: -; d_call: TRBD1; cdr3_aa: CASNGQGNQPQHF; cdr3_nt: TGTGCCAGCAACGGACAGGGCAATCAGCCCCAGCATTTT
j_call: TRBJ1-5; v_call: TRBV6-5; clone_size: -; d_call: -; cdr3_aa: CASSPRSVNQPQHF; cdr3_nt: TGTGCCAGCAGCCCCCGGAGTGTCAATCAGCCCCAGCATTTT
j_call: TRBJ1-1; v_call: TRBV5-1; clone_size: -; d_call: -; cdr3_aa: CASSLEKWGGRVTEAFF; cdr3_nt: TGCGCCAGCAGCTTGGAGAAGTGGGGGGGGCGAGTTACTGAAGCTTTCTTT
j_call: TRBJ2-7; v_call: TRBV7-9; clone_size: -; d_call: -; cdr3_aa: CASSPGQYYEQYF; cdr3_nt: TGTGCCAGCAGCCCTGGACAGTACTACGAGCAGTACTTC
j_call: TRBJ1-2; v_call: TRBV2; clone_size: -; d_call: -; cdr3_aa: CASSGQLYGYTF; cdr3_nt: TGTGCCAGCAGTGGTCAGTTATATGGCTACACCTTC
j_call: TRBJ1-2; v_call: TRBV5-4; clone_size: -; d_call: TRBD1; cdr3_aa: CASSFTGDYGYTF; cdr3_nt: TGTGCCAGCAGCTTCACAGGGGATTATGGCTACACCTTC
j_call: TRBJ1-5; v_call: TRBV5-8; clone_size: -; d_call: TRBD1; cdr3_aa: CASSPYQIDRGVNQPQHF; cdr3_nt: TGTGCCAGCAGCCCCTACCAAATTGACAGGGGGGTCAATCAGCCCCAGCATTTT
j_call: TRBJ1-1; v_call: TRBV3-1/TRBV3-2; clone_size: -; d_call: TRBD1; cdr3_aa: CASSLRQGIGNTEAFF; cdr3_nt: TGTGCCAGCAGCCTAAGACAGGGGATCGGGAACACTGAAGCTTTCTTT
j_call: TRBJ2-7; v_call: TRBV5-5; clone_size: -; d_call: -; cdr3_aa: CASSNPSRRGKMGYEQYF; cdr3_nt: TGTGCCAGCAGTAACCCGTCTCGCAGAGGAAAGATGGGCTACGAGCAGTACTTC
j_call: TRBJ1-5; v_call: TRBV2; clone_size: -; d_call: -; cdr3_aa: CASSEALGGYNQPQHF; cdr3_nt: TGTGCCAGCAGTGAAGCGCTGGGGGGTTACAATCAGCCCCAGCATTTT
j_call: TRBJ1-4; v_call: TRBV29-1; clone_size: once; d_call: TRBD1; cdr3_aa: CSALGQGGTNEKLFF; cdr3_nt: TGCAGCGCCCTGGGACAGGGTGGTACTAATGAAAAACTGTTTTTT
j_call: TRBJ1-2; v_call: TRBV9; clone_size: -; d_call: -; cdr3_aa: CASSVGQDTNDGYTF; cdr3_nt: TGTGCCAGCAGCGTAGGGCAGGATACCAACGATGGCTACACCTTC